Below are 22 T cell receptor beta chains sequenced from a single sample in a study of regulatory T cells in long-lasting Graves disease. Building the TCR beta libraries relied on iRepertoire HTBI primers, and CDR3 regions underwent Arm-PCR. TCRdb analysed the multiplex PCR reads with MiXCR anew, one entry per CDR3 protein. The data contain 410,000 or so distinct CDR3 sequences, just under 15% of them singletons. Time point given: newly diagnosed GD, antithyroid drugs for less than 3 months. RNA isolated from PBMCs was used to make the TCR library. The sample was also reused in another study, on T cells in Graves' hyperthyroidism and ophthalmopathy.

The specimen comprised peripheral blood mononuclear cells (PBMCs), sampled at new diagnosis, from a patient treated with antithyroid drugs. Source of these receptors: a woman aged 25 to 39 with Graves disease.

This clonotype was seen ten or more times. The chain employs TRBV30 and TRBJ1-2, with D uncertain. The germline CDR1 and CDR2 sequences are GTSNPN and SVGIG (reference sequence). Trimming stripped 2 bases from V and 4 bases from J, with 8 bases between. The CDR3 has 12 amino acids. CDR3 in DNA: TGTGCCTGGAGTCGAGCGACCTATGGCTACACCTTC. Residues: CAWSRATYGYTF. Full variable domain (missing parts from reference TRBV30 and TRBJ1-2): SQTIHQWPATLVQPVGSPLSLECTVEGTSNPNLYWYRQAAGRGLQLLFYSVGIGQISSEVPQNLSASRPQDRQFILSSKKLLLSDSGFYLCAWSRATYGYTFGSGTRLTVV.

The V and J genes are TRBV6-9 and TRBJ2-7, with 7 bases matching TRBD2. V gave up 4 bases and J gave up 6 bases; unmatched junction bases: 6. This CDR3 has 13 amino acids. The germline V gene has CDR1 MNHGY and CDR2 SVAAGI. This CDR3 reads CASSFGLGVEQYF. CDR3 DNA: TGTGCCAGCAGTTTCGGACTAGGCGTCGAGCAGTACTTC.

Ten or more counts support this clonotype. The V gene is TRBV3-1, the J gene TRBJ2-5; D assignment may be TRBD1 or TRBD2 (6 bases each). The CDR3 consists of 14 residues. The germline gives CDR1 LGHDT, CDR2 YNNKEL (reference sequence). V was clipped by 0 bases and J by 6 bases, with 11 bases between them. Here the CDR3 DNA reads TGTGCCAGCAGCCAAGATTGGGGGGCCCAGACCCAGTACTTC. Amino acids: CASSQDWGAQTQYF.

V and J are TRBV7-2 and TRBJ2-7; 8 bases line up with TRBD1. The germline CDR1 and CDR2 sequences are SGHTA and FQGNSA. This CDR3 region has 14 residues. V gave up 7 bases and J gave up 5 bases; unmatched junction bases: 10. CDR3 nucleotide sequence: TGTGCCAGCACCCCGAGGCAGGGGGCGAACGAGCAGTACTTC. Translation: CASTPRQGANEQYF.

J is TRBJ2-1 and V is TRBV4-2; 7 nucleotides line up with TRBD2. The CDR3 runs 15 residues. V trimming: 4 bases; J trimming: 4 bases; junction bases outside the gene matches: 7. The germline V gene encodes CDR1 LGHNA and CDR2 YNFKEQ. CDR3 sequence (DNA): TGTGCCAGCAGCCCCCGGGACTACCTATACAATGAGCAGTTCTTC. Encoded protein: CASSPRDYLYNEQFF.

The gene calls are TRBV20-1 and TRBJ1-5; D is undetermined. The germline V and J ends were trimmed by 1 base and 7 bases, with 14 bases remaining between them. The germline V gene has CDR1 DFQATT and CDR2 SNEGSKA (reference sequence). CDR3 size: 14 residues. As DNA, the CDR3 is TGCAGTGCTAGAGGCCTCGGGGTTATCCAGCCCCAGCATTTT. Translating gives CSARGLGVIQPQHF.

This clonotype was observed at least ten times. This rearrangement joins TRBV2 to TRBJ2-3, with D unresolved. Germline CDR1 reads SNHLY; CDR2 reads FYNNEI. Trimming removed 5 bases from V and 2 bases from J, with 14 bases in between. This CDR3 region has 15 residues. In DNA form, the CDR3 reads TGTGCCAGCAGTTATACGGACCGCACCACAGATACGCAGTATTTT. It specifies CASSYTDRTTDTQYF.

This clonotype has a handful of counts. CDR3 sequence (DNA): TGCAGCGGTGTGCCGGCGCCGGGACAGACGCAGTATTTT. This encodes CSGVPAPGQTQYF. The chain has TRBV29-1 and TRBJ2-3; 7 positions match TRBD1. From germline, CDR1 is SQVTM and CDR2 ANQGSEA. This CDR3 has 13 residues. J was trimmed by 9 bases and V by 7 bases; bases with no gene match: 13.

The J gene is TRBJ2-7, the V gene TRBV29-1, with 7 bases matching TRBD1. Germline CDR1 is SQVTM and CDR2 is ANQGSEA. Trimming removed 7 bases from V and 4 bases from J; junction bases left unmatched: 4. The CDR3 has 11 residues. The CDR3 is CSAGTAYEQYF. CDR3 DNA: TGCAGCGCCGGGACAGCATACGAGCAGTACTTC.

As to this clonotype: Just one base apart from a much larger clone, this may be a read error. The V and J genes are TRBV14 and TRBJ2-5, with D unclear. CDR1 SGHDN and CDR2 FVKESK come from the germline V gene. V lost 2 bases and J lost 5, with 3 bases in between. There are 11 residues in the CDR3. The CDR3 loop reads CASSQLETQYF. CDR3 DNA sequence: TGTGCCAGCAGCCAACTGGAGACCCAGTACTTC. Together with reference TRBV14 and TRBJ2-5, the CDR3 gives the full variable domain: EAGVTQFPSHSVIEKGQTVTLRCDPISGHDNLYWYRRVMGKEIKFLLHFVKESKQDESGMPNNRFLAERTGGTYSTLKVQPAELEDSGVYFCASSQLETQYFGPGTRLLVL.

Many counts were recorded for this clonotype. The chain links TRBV27 to TRBJ2-1; 11 bases align to TRBD2. The CDR3 loop spans 14 amino acids. With 9 bases clipped from V and 9 bases from J, the junction kept 10 bases outside the gene matches. CDR1 and CDR2 (germline): MNHEY, SMNVEV (reference sequence). CDR3: CASSLAGGHGEQFF. The CDR3 DNA reads TGTGCCAGTTCTCTAGCGGGAGGACACGGTGAGCAGTTCTTC.

In its sample, this clonotype was seen a few times. This rearrangement joins TRBV20-1 to TRBJ1-2; 7 bases agree with TRBD1. V gave up 2 bases and J gave up 2 bases; unmatched junction bases: 8. Per the germline V gene, CDR1 is DFQATT and CDR2 is SNEGSKA (reference sequence). The CDR3 spans 15 residues. The CDR3 DNA is TGCAGTGCTAGAAGCCGCGCGACAGGGAACTATGGCTACACCTTC. It encodes CSARSRATGNYGYTF.

Of note for this clonotype: A read error is possible here, since a much larger clone lies one base away. The chain recombines TRBV6-1 with TRBJ2-7; 13 positions match TRBD2. Germline CDR1 and CDR2: MNHNS and SASEGT. The CDR3 runs 15 residues. CDR3 in DNA: TGTGCCAGCAGTAGGGGACTAGCGGGAACCTACGAGCAGCACTTC. Its protein is CASSRGLAGTYEQHF.

The CDR3 nucleotides read TGTGCCAGCAGCTCGCGTAAAAACTCTGGAAACACCATATATTTT. It yields the protein CASSSRKNSGNTIYF. The rearrangement joins TRBV13 to TRBJ1-3; D unresolved. Trimming took 4 bases from V and 0 from J, leaving 10 bases between them. The length of the CDR3 is 15 residues. Germline assignment: CDR1 PRHDT and CDR2 FYEKMQ (reference sequence).

The chain carries TRBV6-2 or TRBV6-3 and TRBJ2-1, with TRBD2 matching over 9 bases. This CDR3 has 15 amino acids. Losses at the gene ends were 3 bases for V and 5 bases for J; bases not matched to a gene: 5. Germline CDR1 and CDR2: MNHEY and SVGEGT. CDR3 nucleotides: TGTGCCAGCAGTTATCACGCTAGCGGGAACAATGAGCAGTTCTTC. It translates to CASSYHASGNNEQFF.

This clonotype was seen ten or more times. The chain employs TRBV30 and TRBJ2-1; perhaps D is TRBD1 or TRBD2 (5 bases each). This CDR3 is built from 14 residues. V was trimmed by 6 bases and J by 2 bases, leaving 14 bases between them. Germline CDR1 and CDR2: GTSNPN and SVGIG (reference sequence). The CDR3 bases are TGTGCCTGTCCCGGGACCCACGCCTACAATGAGCAGTTCTTC. It translates to CACPGTHAYNEQFF.

This clonotype was seen ten or more times. The chain employs TRBV2 and TRBJ2-7; D is ambiguous. The V end was cut by 4 bases, the J end by 2 bases, with 9 bases between. Per germline, CDR1 SNHLY and CDR2 FYNNEI. The CDR3 consists of 13 residues. In nucleotides, the CDR3 is TGTGCCAGCAGTGCGGCTAGTGCCTACGAGCAGTACTTC. Translation gives CASSAASAYEQYF.

This clonotype was found many times. The V and J genes are TRBV12-3 or TRBV12-4 and TRBJ2-1; possibly TRBD2 for D (5 bases). The CDR3 has 15 amino acids. Deletions cut 5 bases from V and 1 base from J, with 12 bases between. This chain's CDR3 is CASSPRAASYNEQFF. CDR3 bases: TGTGCCAGCAGTCCCCGAGCGGCATCCTACAATGAGCAGTTCTTC.

This clonotype came up a few times. This chain connects TRBV28 to TRBJ1-3; no clear D gene. The germline gives CDR1 MDHEN, CDR2 SYDVKM. V was cut by 3 bases and J by 0 bases, with 9 bases left in between. This CDR3 region has 15 residues. CDR3 region: CASSLKPGSGNTIYF. CDR3 coding DNA: TGTGCCAGCAGTTTGAAACCGGGCTCTGGAAACACCATATATTTT.

This clonotype has more than one count but fewer than ten. This chain links TRBV7-3 with TRBJ2-2; weak D call: TRBD1 (6 bases). Deletions cut 3 bases from V and 7 bases from J, with 15 bases between. The CDR3 extends over 15 amino acids. Germline V gives CDR1 SGHTA, CDR2 FQGTGA. CDR3 DNA sequence: TGTGCCAGCAGCTTCAACAGGAAGGGGGACGGGGAGCTGTTTTTT. Its protein is CASSFNRKGDGELFF.

The CDR3 DNA reads TGTGCCAGCAGTTTGGGGTACGGGAGGGCCGTTGAGACCCAGTACTTC. Translation gives CASSLGYGRAVETQYF. J is TRBJ2-5 and V is TRBV27; 8 bases are a match to TRBD2. The CDR3 loop spans 16 amino acids. CDR1 is MNHEY and CDR2 is SMNVEV in the germline V gene (reference sequence). With V trimmed by 3 bases and J by 5 bases, 11 bases remained unmatched.

This clonotype was counted at least ten times. The chain joins TRBV30 to TRBJ1-2; D might be TRBD1 (5 bases). Germline CDR1 GTSNPN, CDR2 SVGIG (reference sequence). The CDR3 length is 12 residues. Trimming took 0 bases from V and 5 from J, leaving 7 bases between them. Here the CDR3 reads CAWSVPGYGYTF. CDR3 bases: TGTGCCTGGAGTGTACCAGGGTATGGCTACACCTTC.